Presented here are 31 T cell receptor beta chains from one specimen sequenced in a study of human T cells and chemical hapten exposure. Documented treatment: therapeutic diphenylcyclopropenone sensitization with weekly scalp DPC. Unique molecular identifiers were linked by the library to individual cDNA molecules. TCRdb reprocessed the reads via MiXCR and lists one record per CDR3 protein. The sample has approximately 3,500 distinct CDR3 sequences; 48% are singletons. The sample was whole blood, taken before DPC sensitization or 2, 6, or about 24 weeks after (not recorded which). Every receptor here comes from an adult with alopecia areata. Some clones in this sample may be carry-over from other donors' samples. This table probably holds off-target reads from a library built for another chain.

CDR3 amino acids: CASRRDSGANVLTF. As DNA, the CDR3 is TGTGCCAGTAGGAGGGACTCTGGGGCCAACGTCCTGACTTTC. The chain uses TRBV19 and TRBJ2-6; tentative D call: TRBD2 (5 bases). The germline V and J ends were trimmed by 6 bases and 0 bases, with 6 bases remaining between them. The length of the CDR3 is 14 residues. Germline V gives CDR1 LNHDA, CDR2 SQIVND (reference sequence).

This clonotype was picked up a small number of times. The V gene is TRBV5-1, the J gene TRBJ2-3; 12 bases fit TRBD2. The V segment lost 5 bases and the J segment 8 bases; nucleotides outside the gene matches: 12. The CDR3 is 16 amino acids. Germline CDR1 SGHRS, CDR2 YFSETQ. This CDR3 is CASRPDGLAGSSTQYF. The CDR3 DNA follows: TGCGCCAGCAGACCAGACGGACTAGCGGGGTCCTCTACGCAGTATTTT.

The V call is TRBV18, the J call TRBJ2-5, with 9 bases aligning to TRBD1. Germline CDR1 reads KGHSH; CDR2 reads LQKENI. This CDR3 region has 13 residues. V lost 5 bases, J lost 3 bases, and 1 base stayed unmatched. The CDR3 DNA reads as TGTGCCAGCTCAAGACAGGGGGAAGAGACCCAGTACTTC. Protein: CASSRQGEETQYF.

CDR3 protein: CASGSAGANVLTF. CDR3 DNA: TGTGCCAGCGGGTCAGCCGGGGCCAACGTCCTGACTTTC. The chain employs TRBV12-3 or TRBV12-4 and TRBJ2-6; D gene unclear. Trimming took off 8 bases at V and 4 bases at J, with 9 bases between the two ends. This CDR3 contains 13 residues.

CDR3: CSARRPGTGVIEQYF. DNA of the CDR3: TGCAGTGCTAGACGACCCGGGACAGGGGTCATCGAGCAGTACTTC. The chain is built from TRBV20-1 and TRBJ2-7; 10 nucleotides agree with TRBD1. CDR1 DFQATT and CDR2 SNEGSKA come from the germline V gene (reference sequence). This CDR3 spans 15 amino acids. V trimming: 2 bases; J trimming: 6 bases; junction bases outside the gene matches: 10.

The rearrangement links TRBV5-5 to TRBJ2-1, with D perhaps TRBD2 (7 bases). This CDR3 contains 13 residues. Germline V CDR1 and CDR2: SGHKS, YYEKEE (reference sequence). V lost 4 bases, J lost 9 bases, and 14 bases lay in between. CDR3 amino acids: CASSHGGQPEQFF. DNA for the CDR3: TGTGCCAGCAGCCACGGGGGGCAGCCTGAGCAGTTCTTC.

V and J are TRBV15 and TRBJ2-5; D possibly corresponds to TRBD2 (5 bases). CDR3 length: 18 residues. Deletions cut 1 base from V and 4 bases from J, with 22 bases between. Germline CDR1 is LNHNV and CDR2 is YYDKDF (reference sequence). The CDR3 nucleotides read TGTGCCACCAGCAGAGCAGGACTGAGGATACCTTCTGGAGAGACCCAGTACTTC. Protein: CATSRAGLRIPSGETQYF.

This clonotype was counted between two and nine times. The gene calls are TRBV5-1 and TRBJ2-3; D could derive from TRBD1 or TRBD2 (5 bases each). Germline assignment: CDR1 SGHRS and CDR2 YFSETQ. The CDR3 length is 13 residues. The ends were cut back, 6 bases at V and 7 bases at J, with 15 bases in the middle. The CDR3 DNA is TGCGCCAGCAACTTAGACTGGGGGAATACGCAGTATTTT. Its translation: CASNLDWGNTQYF.

This chain joins TRBV27 and TRBJ2-7; 9 bases line up with TRBD2. The V segment lost 5 bases and the J segment 4 bases; nucleotides outside the gene matches: 9. This CDR3 has 15 amino acids. CDR1 is MNHEY and CDR2 is SMNVEV in the germline V gene (reference sequence). CDR3 amino acids: CASSDAGTSRYEQYF. In DNA, the CDR3 is TGTGCCAGCAGTGACGCTGGGACTAGCAGGTACGAGCAGTACTTC.

CDR3 in amino acids: CASSLGTGGFIYNEQFF. CDR3 nucleotide sequence: TGTGCCAGCAGCTTGGGGACAGGGGGCTTTATCTACAATGAGCAGTTCTTC. The chain employs TRBV7-9 and TRBJ2-1; TRBD1 matches 12 bases. The CDR3 is 17 residues long. Looked up from germline, CDR1 is SEHNR and CDR2 is FQNEAQ (reference sequence). Trimming cost V 3 bases and J 3 bases; bases outside gene matches: 6.

J is TRBJ2-3 and V is TRBV12-3 or TRBV12-4; 11 bases line up with TRBD1. The J segment lost 5 bases and the V segment lost 4 bases, leaving 8 bases of the junction unmatched. The CDR3 runs 16 residues. CDR3 sequence reads: CASSSSGTGGGDTQYF. CDR3 DNA sequence: TGTGCCAGCAGTTCGAGCGGGACAGGGGGAGGAGATACGCAGTATTTT.

This clonotype was seen only a few times. This CDR3 is CSAPRSGSTDTQYF. CDR3 DNA sequence: TGCAGTGCCCCCCGGTCGGGGAGCACAGATACGCAGTATTTT. The chain carries TRBV20-1 and TRBJ2-3; D perhaps matches TRBD2 (5 bases). Germline V gives CDR1 DFQATT, CDR2 SNEGSKA (reference sequence). V lost 6 bases, J lost 0 bases, and 13 bases lay in between. CDR3 length: 14 residues.

This clonotype was seen more than once but under ten times. This rearrangement joins TRBV11-2 to TRBJ2-7; 9 bases are shared with TRBD2. Looked up from germline, CDR1 is SGHAT and CDR2 is FQNNGV. V dropped 5 bases and J dropped 5; count of bases not matched to a gene: 7. The CDR3 contains 14 residues. The CDR3 region is CASSPGLARHEQYF. CDR3 in DNA: TGTGCCAGCAGCCCAGGACTAGCGCGGCACGAGCAGTACTTC.

The chain recombines TRBV27 with TRBJ2-1; D is unclear. This CDR3 comprises 15 residues. Germline assignment: CDR1 MNHEY and CDR2 SMNVEV (reference sequence). Trimming pared 3 bases from V and 9 bases from J, leaving 18 bases between. This chain's CDR3 is CASSFQTSGQGEQFF. CDR3 sequence (DNA): TGTGCCAGCAGTTTTCAAACATCGGGTCAAGGTGAGCAGTTCTTC.

CDR3 protein: CASSFTSGVTDTQYF. CDR3 bases: TGTGCCAGCAGCTTCACTAGCGGGGTCACAGATACGCAGTATTTT. The V and J genes are TRBV11-2 and TRBJ2-3, with TRBD2 identical over 10 bases. CDR1 and CDR2 from the germline V gene are SGHAT and FQNNGV. CDR3 length: 15 amino acids. The trim removed 3 bases at V and 2 bases at J, leaving 2 bases unmatched.

This clonotype is large within its sample. The V call is TRBV4-2, the J call TRBJ2-3, with D unresolved. Trimming took off 4 bases at V and 4 bases at J, with 24 bases between the two ends. Germline V lookup: CDR1 LGHNA, CDR2 YNFKEQ. CDR3 length: 18 amino acids. The CDR3 nucleotides read TGTGCCAGCAGCCCTGAGGCGGTTAGCCGGAGCGAGGCAGATACGCAGTATTTT. Translating it yields CASSPEAVSRSEADTQYF.

This clonotype was detected only once. V and J are TRBV5-1 and TRBJ2-7; D possibly corresponds to TRBD1 (6 bases). Looked up from germline, CDR1 is SGHRS and CDR2 is YFSETQ. Trimming pared 4 bases from V and 0 bases from J, leaving 8 bases between. This CDR3 comprises 13 residues. The CDR3 DNA reads TGCGCCAGCAGCATGGACAGCTCCTACGAGCAGTACTTC. Translating gives CASSMDSSYEQYF.

The chain combines TRBV10-2 with TRBJ2-7, with D uncertain. The germline V gene has CDR1 WSHSY and CDR2 SAAADI. With 5 bases removed from V and 3 bases from J, the gap between germline ends came to 5 bases. The CDR3 is made up of 11 amino acids. The CDR3 is CASSPNYEQYF. The DNA of the CDR3 is TGCGCCAGCAGTCCGAACTACGAGCAGTACTTC.

The chain carries TRBV7-2 and TRBJ2-5, with TRBD1 as a possible D gene (6 bases). From germline, CDR1 is SGHTA and CDR2 FQGNSA. This CDR3 spans 13 amino acids. V lost 8 bases to trimming and J lost 5 bases, with 15 bases between them. Here the CDR3 DNA reads TGTGCCAGCTCACGACAGGCAGGGGAGACCCAGTACTTC. Its translation: CASSRQAGETQYF.

This rearrangement joins TRBV3-1 to TRBJ2-3; no definite D call. Trimming pared 1 base from V and 9 bases from J, leaving 11 bases between. The CDR3 runs 13 residues. In germline, CDR1 is LGHDT, CDR2 YNNKEL (reference sequence). CDR3 in amino acids: CASSQGLLDTQYF. CDR3 nucleotides: TGTGCCAGCAGCCAAGGGCTCTTGGACACGCAGTATTTT.

CDR3 nucleotide sequence: TGCGCCAGCCAATTGGACGGAAACACTGAAGCTTTCTTT. This sequence encodes CASQLDGNTEAFF. The V gene is TRBV23-1, the J gene TRBJ1-1; D remains ambiguous. TRBV23-1 is known as an ORF, though its function is uncertain. Trimming shortened V by 8 bases and J by 2 bases, and 12 bases separated the two germline ends. The CDR3 sequence is 13 residues long.

This clonotype was observed once. The rearrangement joins TRBV18 to TRBJ2-7; tentatively, D is TRBD1 (6 bases). This CDR3 comprises 14 residues. Germline V gene sequence: CDR1 KGHSH, CDR2 LQKENI. The V and J ends lost 5 bases and 6 bases respectively, with 17 bases between them. The CDR3 reads CASSTGNRRGEQYF. DNA of the CDR3: TGTGCCAGCTCAACAGGGAATCGCCGGGGCGAGCAGTACTTC.

The DNA of the CDR3 is TGTGCCAGCGCAACGGGACAGTTGCAGTTCTTC. Encoded protein: CASATGQLQFF. The chain joins TRBV6-6 to TRBJ2-1; 7 bases are shared with TRBD1. Germline CDR1 is MNHNY and CDR2 is SVGAGI (reference sequence). V trimming: 8 bases; J trimming: 12 bases; junction bases outside the gene matches: 7. The CDR3 is 11 amino acids.

This clonotype was detected only a few times. The CDR3 reads CASRGLAGGPGSYNEQFF. The CDR3 DNA reads TGTGCCAGCAGGGGACTAGCGGGGGGGCCCGGCTCCTACAATGAGCAGTTCTTC. The chain links TRBV6-2 or TRBV6-3 to TRBJ2-1, with 16 positions matching TRBD2. V lost 6 bases and J lost 0; bases outside the gene matches: 5. This CDR3 contains 18 residues. Germline CDR1 and CDR2: MNHEY and SVGEGT.

This clonotype appeared a few times. The junction departs from germline at one end; a sequencing error may be responsible. The chain is built from TRBV12-3 or TRBV12-4 and TRBJ2-3; the match to TRBD2 covers 9 bases. The CDR3 spans 14 residues. CDR3 DNA: TGTGCCAGCAGCATTAGCGGGGGCACAGATACTCAGTATTTT. This encodes CASSISGGTDTQYF.

The rearrangement joins TRBV20-1 to TRBJ2-3, with TRBD2 matching over 10 bases. The length of the CDR3 is 14 residues. J was trimmed by 2 bases and V by 3 bases; bases with no gene match: 2. Germline V gene lookup returns CDR1 DFQATT and CDR2 SNEGSKA (reference sequence). The CDR3: CSARLAGVTDTQYF. CDR3 coding DNA: TGCAGTGCTAGGCTAGCGGGGGTCACAGATACGCAGTATTTT.

This chain joins TRBV9 and TRBJ2-3, with D unresolved. CDR3 length: 14 amino acids. Trimming removed 6 bases from V and 2 bases from J, with 13 bases in between. CDR1 SGDLS and CDR2 YYNGEE come from the germline V gene. The CDR3 sequence is CASNSHGPTDTQYF. Written as DNA, the CDR3 is TGTGCCAGCAATAGCCACGGACCCACAGATACGCAGTATTTT.

The rearrangement joins TRBV18 to TRBJ2-7; D possibly corresponds to TRBD1 (6 bases). The CDR3 consists of 14 residues. Germline V gene data show CDR1 as KGHSH and CDR2 as LQKENI. The V end was cut by 1 base, the J end by 3 bases, with 10 bases between. The CDR3 DNA reads as TGTGCCAGCTCACCACAGGGGGTGGTCTACGAGCAGTACTTC. Amino acid sequence: CASSPQGVVYEQYF.

The chain joins TRBV2 to TRBJ1-2; 7 bases agree with TRBD1. With V trimmed by 3 bases and J by 2 bases, 9 bases remained unmatched. Germline V gene lookup returns CDR1 SNHLY and CDR2 FYNNEI. The CDR3 consists of 16 residues. The CDR3 DNA reads as TGTGCCAGCAGTGAGACAGGGCGTCCTCTGAACTATGGCTACACCTTC. Protein sequence: CASSETGRPLNYGYTF.

This clonotype was observed a handful of times. The chain combines TRBV5-1 with TRBJ2-7; 8 bases map to TRBD1. V was pared by 1 base and J by 3 bases, with 3 bases of the junction left unmatched. This CDR3 has 14 residues. Germline CDR1 reads SGHRS; CDR2 reads YFSETQ. The CDR3 sequence is CASSLSGGNYEQYF. In DNA, the CDR3 is TGCGCCAGCAGCTTGTCAGGGGGCAACTACGAGCAGTACTTC. The full variable domain, rest sourced from reference TRBV5-1 and TRBJ2-7, is KAGVTQTPRYLIKTRGQQVTLSCSPISGHRSVSWYQQTPGQGLQFLFEYFSETQRNKGNFPGRFSGRQFSNSRSEMNVSTLELGDSALYLCASSLSGGNYEQYFGPGTRLTVT.

The chain is built from TRBV18 and TRBJ2-5; TRBD1 matches at 9 bases. V shed 3 bases and J 1 base; nucleotides not matched to a gene: 6. The germline CDR1 and CDR2 sequences are KGHSH and LQKENI. The CDR3 has 16 residues. The CDR3 DNA reads as TGTGCCAGCTCACCCAGGACAGGGGCTATCCAAGAGACCCAGTACTTC. Amino acids: CASSPRTGAIQETQYF.